The 16 T cell receptor beta chains in this list originate from one sample, sequenced in a study of cytomegalovirus exposure and HLA in healthy donors. Method: immunoSEQ multiplex PCR; TCRdb's copy keeps in-frame clones and lacks some. The sample yields 60,000 to 90,000 clones, 85% seen once. Material: PBMCs. Receptors were obtained from a man aged 25-40 years in good health and CMV-seronegative.

The chain joins TRBV7-2 to TRBJ1-2; 7 bases match TRBD1. Looked up from germline, CDR1 is SGHTA and CDR2 is FQGNSA. This CDR3 region has 15 residues. Trimming cost V 3 bases and J 2 bases; bases outside gene matches: 6. The CDR3 DNA is TGTGCCAGCAGCTTGAGGGGGCAGGACAACTATGGCTACACCTTC. Protein: CASSLRGQDNYGYTF.

J is TRBJ2-3 and V is TRBV9; 8 bases match TRBD2. Germline V gene lookup returns CDR1 SGDLS and CDR2 YYNGEE. This CDR3 is built from 15 residues. The trim removed 4 bases at V and 0 bases at J, leaving 4 bases unmatched. In nucleotides, the CDR3 is TGTGCCAGCAGCCCGGGGGGGTCTAGCACAGATACGCAGTATTTT. Residues: CASSPGGSSTDTQYF.

V and J are TRBV11-3 and TRBJ2-1, with 9 bases that match TRBD2. CDR3 length: 14 residues. The ends lost 10 bases at V and 7 bases at J; junction bases unmatched: 11. Germline values: CDR1 SGHNT, CDR2 YENEEA. The CDR3 spells CATRAMAGGNEQFF. Here the CDR3 DNA reads TGTGCCACCCGAGCGATGGCGGGGGGGAATGAGCAGTTCTTC.

This sequence joins TRBV4-2 and TRBJ2-3; 12 bases agree with TRBD2. The V segment lost 0 bases and the J segment 0 bases; nucleotides outside the gene matches: 7. This CDR3 is 19 amino acids long. CDR1 LGHNA and CDR2 YNFKEQ come from the germline V gene. The CDR3 DNA reads as TGTGCCAGCAGCCAAGAACCGACTGGGACTAGCGGGAGCACAGATACGCAGTATTTT. Residues: CASSQEPTGTSGSTDTQYF.

The chain carries TRBV7-6 and TRBJ2-1; 8 bases are a match to TRBD2. Germline V lookup: CDR1 SGHVS, CDR2 FNYEAQ. The CDR3 sequence is 13 residues long. The CDR3 loop reads CALAGPSYNEQFF. The CDR3 DNA sequence: TGTGCATTAGCGGGACCCTCCTACAATGAGCAGTTCTTC.

This clone was counted only a few times. CDR3 sequence: CASSLTPAGNTIYF. CDR3 in DNA: TGTGCCAGCAGCTTAACGCCGGCTGGAAACACCATATATTTT. J is TRBJ1-3 and V is TRBV28, with D unresolved. CDR3 length equals 14 residues. The V and J ends lost 6 bases and 2 bases respectively, with 11 bases between them. Germline CDR1 is MDHEN and CDR2 is SYDVKM.

The chain has TRBV11-2 and TRBJ1-5; no clear D gene. The length of the CDR3 is 14 residues. With 4 bases removed from V and 0 bases from J, the gap between germline ends came to 7 bases. Germline CDR1 SGHAT, CDR2 FQNNGV. DNA for the CDR3: TGTGCCAGCAGCTCCCAGAATAGCAATCAGCCCCAGCATTTT. Translated: CASSSQNSNQPQHF. The full variable domain, completed using reference TRBV11-2 and TRBJ1-5, is EAGVAQSPRYKIIEKRQSVAFWCNPISGHATLYWYQQILGQGPKLLIQFQNNGVVDDSQLPKDRFSAERLKGVDSTLKIQPAKLEDSAVYLCASSSQNSNQPQHFGDGTRLSIL.

The rearrangement links TRBV30 to TRBJ1-5; no clear D. The CDR3 sequence is 13 residues long. In germline, CDR1 is GTSNPN, CDR2 SVGIG (reference sequence). With 8 bases removed from V and 4 bases from J, the gap between germline ends came to 15 bases. The CDR3 is CAGAPGWNQPQHF. CDR3 bases: TGTGCCGGAGCGCCGGGTTGGAATCAGCCCCAGCATTTT.

This clone is a singleton in its sample. CDR3 DNA: TGTGCCAGCAGTGACCGACTAGCGGGAGGGCCCGATACGCAGTATTTT. It yields the protein CASSDRLAGGPDTQYF. The chain recombines TRBV6-4 with TRBJ2-3; 14 bases align to TRBD2. V was clipped by 2 bases and J by 6 bases; unmatched bases: 4. Germline assignment: CDR1 MRHNA and CDR2 SNTAGT. The CDR3 spans 16 residues.

The chain couples TRBV15 to TRBJ2-1; 8 bases are a match to TRBD2. The ends lost 0 bases at V and 1 base at J; junction bases unmatched: 2. The CDR3 contains 16 residues. CDR1 is LNHNV, CDR2 YYDKDF, per germline (reference sequence). CDR3 protein: CATSREAGVSYNEQFF. The CDR3 DNA reads as TGTGCCACCAGCAGAGAAGCGGGAGTGTCCTACAATGAGCAGTTCTTC.

This chain joins TRBV6-4 and TRBJ1-6; the D is unclear. The germline V gene has CDR1 MRHNA and CDR2 SNTAGT. Trimming pared 2 bases from V and 9 bases from J, leaving 8 bases between. The CDR3 contains 13 residues. The CDR3 loop reads CASSDRRGSPLHF. The DNA of the CDR3 is TGTGCCAGCAGTGACAGGCGGGGTTCACCCCTCCACTTT.

The chain carries TRBV5-1 and TRBJ1-1, with D possibly TRBD1 on 6 matching bases. The V gene's germline CDR1 is SGHRS and CDR2 YFSETQ. Trimming cost V 4 bases and J 8 bases, with 12 bases left between them. The CDR3 consists of 12 residues. The CDR3: CASSLPGQEAFF. The DNA of the CDR3 is TGCGCCAGCAGCCTACCGGGACAAGAAGCTTTCTTT.

This clone was observed a few times. This rearrangement joins TRBV5-8 to TRBJ2-7; no clear D gene. This CDR3 has 12 residues. The germline CDR1 and CDR2 sequences are SGHTS and YDEGEE. Trimming pared 0 bases from V and 3 bases from J, leaving 4 bases between. Written as DNA, the CDR3 is TGTGCCAGCAGCTTGGGGAACTACGAGCAGTACGTC. The encoded protein is CASSLGNYEQYV.

This chain uses TRBV5-4 with TRBJ2-5; 8 bases fit TRBD2. Germline V gives CDR1 SGHNT, CDR2 YYREEE (reference sequence). With 1 base clipped from V and 4 bases from J, the junction kept 9 bases outside the gene matches. The CDR3 runs 16 residues. CDR3 bases: TGTGCCAGCAGCTTGAGGGTGCGGGAGGAAGGAGAGACCCAGTACTTC. Amino acids: CASSLRVREEGETQYF.

This sequence joins TRBV4-2 and TRBJ2-7; TRBD1 is a possible D gene (5 bases). The germline V gene has CDR1 LGHNA and CDR2 YNFKEQ. Trimming left V 0 bases short and J 3 bases short, with 9 bases between. The CDR3 totals 14 residues. The CDR3 DNA reads TGTGCCAGCAGCCAAGATAAGGGGCGCTACGAGCAGTACTTC. It specifies CASSQDKGRYEQYF.

This chain links TRBV27 with TRBJ2-2, with 15 bases matching TRBD2. CDR1 is MNHEY and CDR2 is SMNVEV in the germline V gene (reference sequence). The trim removed 1 base at V and 7 bases at J, leaving 1 base unmatched. This CDR3 contains 16 residues. For the CDR3, the DNA is TGTGCCAGCAGTTTATGGACTAGCGGGGGGGGCGGGGAGCTGTTTTTT. It translates to CASSLWTSGGGGELFF.